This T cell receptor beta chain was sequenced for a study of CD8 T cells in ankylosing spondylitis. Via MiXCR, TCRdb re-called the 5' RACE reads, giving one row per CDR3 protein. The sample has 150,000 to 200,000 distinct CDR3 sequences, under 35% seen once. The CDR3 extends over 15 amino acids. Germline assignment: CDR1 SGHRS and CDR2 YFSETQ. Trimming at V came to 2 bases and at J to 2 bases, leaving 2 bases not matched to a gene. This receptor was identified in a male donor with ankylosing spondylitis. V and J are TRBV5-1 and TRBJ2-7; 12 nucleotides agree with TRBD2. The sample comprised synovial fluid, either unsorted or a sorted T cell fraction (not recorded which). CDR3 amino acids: CASSLRLAGAYEQYF. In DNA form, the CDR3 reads TGCGCCAGCAGCTTAAGACTAGCGGGGGCCTACGAGCAGTACTTC.